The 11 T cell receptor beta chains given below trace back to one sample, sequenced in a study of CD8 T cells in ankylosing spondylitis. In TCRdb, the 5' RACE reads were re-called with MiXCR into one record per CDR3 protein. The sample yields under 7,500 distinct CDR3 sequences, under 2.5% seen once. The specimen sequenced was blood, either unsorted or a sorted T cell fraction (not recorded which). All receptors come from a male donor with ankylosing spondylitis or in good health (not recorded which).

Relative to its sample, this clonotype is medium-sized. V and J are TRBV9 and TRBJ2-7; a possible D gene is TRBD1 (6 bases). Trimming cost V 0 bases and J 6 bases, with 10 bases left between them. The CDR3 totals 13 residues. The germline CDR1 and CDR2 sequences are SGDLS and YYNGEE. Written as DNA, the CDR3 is TGTGCCAGCAGCGTAGTAGCAGGGGCCGAGCAGTACTTC. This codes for CASSVVAGAEQYF.

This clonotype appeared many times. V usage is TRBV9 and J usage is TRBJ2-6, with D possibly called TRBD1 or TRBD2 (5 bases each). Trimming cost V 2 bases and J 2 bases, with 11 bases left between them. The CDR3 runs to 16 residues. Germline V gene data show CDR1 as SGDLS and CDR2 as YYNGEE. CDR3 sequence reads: CASSVARGAGANVLTF. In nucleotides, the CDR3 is TGTGCCAGCAGCGTCGCACGAGGGGCTGGGGCCAACGTCCTGACTTTC.

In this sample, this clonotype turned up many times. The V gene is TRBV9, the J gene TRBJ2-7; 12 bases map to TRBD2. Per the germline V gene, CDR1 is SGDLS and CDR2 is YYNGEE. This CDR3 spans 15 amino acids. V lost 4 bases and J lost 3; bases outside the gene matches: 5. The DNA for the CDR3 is TGTGCCAGCAGCCGGACGACTAGCGGGAGCTACGAGCAGTACTTC. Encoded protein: CASSRTTSGSYEQYF.

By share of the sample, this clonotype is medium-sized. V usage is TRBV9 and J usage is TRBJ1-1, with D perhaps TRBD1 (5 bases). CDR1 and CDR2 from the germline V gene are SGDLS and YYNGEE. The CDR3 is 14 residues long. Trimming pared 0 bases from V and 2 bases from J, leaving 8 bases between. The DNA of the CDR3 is TGTGCCAGCAGCGTAGCGGGGGATAACACTGAAGCTTTCTTT. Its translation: CASSVAGDNTEAFF.

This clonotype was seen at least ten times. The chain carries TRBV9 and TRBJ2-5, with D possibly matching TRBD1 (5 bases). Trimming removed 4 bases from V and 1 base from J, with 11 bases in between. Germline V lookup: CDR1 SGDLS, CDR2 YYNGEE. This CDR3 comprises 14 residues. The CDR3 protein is CASSPQGGQETQYF. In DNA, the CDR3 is TGTGCCAGCAGCCCCCAGGGCGGCCAAGAGACCCAGTACTTC.

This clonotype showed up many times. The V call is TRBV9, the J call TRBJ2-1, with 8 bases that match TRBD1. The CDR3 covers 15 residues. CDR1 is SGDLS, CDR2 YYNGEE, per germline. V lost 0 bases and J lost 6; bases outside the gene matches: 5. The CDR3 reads CASSVGGQVINEQFF. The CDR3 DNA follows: TGTGCCAGCAGCGTAGGGGGACAGGTCATCAATGAGCAGTTCTTC.

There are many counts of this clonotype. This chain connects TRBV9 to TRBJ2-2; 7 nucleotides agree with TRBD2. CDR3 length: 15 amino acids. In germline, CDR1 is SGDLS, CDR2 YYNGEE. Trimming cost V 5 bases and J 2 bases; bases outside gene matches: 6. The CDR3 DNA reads TGTGCCAGCAGGGGAGGGAGGGCCAACACCGGGGAGCTGTTTTTT. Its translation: CASRGGRANTGELFF.

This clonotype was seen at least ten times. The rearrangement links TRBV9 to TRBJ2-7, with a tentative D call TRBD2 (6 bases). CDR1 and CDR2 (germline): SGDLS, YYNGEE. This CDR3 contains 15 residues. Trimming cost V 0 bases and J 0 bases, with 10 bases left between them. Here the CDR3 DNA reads TGTGCCAGCAGCGTAGATGACGGGGGCTCCTACGAGCAGTACTTC. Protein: CASSVDDGGSYEQYF.

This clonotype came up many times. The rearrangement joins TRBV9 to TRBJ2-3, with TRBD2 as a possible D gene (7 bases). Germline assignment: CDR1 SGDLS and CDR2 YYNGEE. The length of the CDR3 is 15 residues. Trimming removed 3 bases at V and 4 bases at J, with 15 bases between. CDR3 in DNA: TGTGCCAGCAGCGAGTCCGGGGGGCGCGCAGATACGCAGTATTTT. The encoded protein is CASSESGGRADTQYF.

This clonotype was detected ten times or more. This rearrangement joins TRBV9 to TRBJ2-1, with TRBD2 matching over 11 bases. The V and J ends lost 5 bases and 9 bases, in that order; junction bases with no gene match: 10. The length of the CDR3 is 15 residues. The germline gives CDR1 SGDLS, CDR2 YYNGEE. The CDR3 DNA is TGTGCCAGCAGTGTCGTAGCGGGAGGGGTTGGTGAGCAGTTCTTC. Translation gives CASSVVAGGVGEQFF.

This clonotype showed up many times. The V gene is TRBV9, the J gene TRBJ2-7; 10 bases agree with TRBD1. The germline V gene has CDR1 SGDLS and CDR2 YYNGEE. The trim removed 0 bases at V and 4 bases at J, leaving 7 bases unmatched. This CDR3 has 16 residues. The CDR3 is CASSVGEGTGVYEQYF. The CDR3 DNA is TGTGCCAGCAGCGTAGGGGAGGGGACAGGGGTATACGAGCAGTACTTC.